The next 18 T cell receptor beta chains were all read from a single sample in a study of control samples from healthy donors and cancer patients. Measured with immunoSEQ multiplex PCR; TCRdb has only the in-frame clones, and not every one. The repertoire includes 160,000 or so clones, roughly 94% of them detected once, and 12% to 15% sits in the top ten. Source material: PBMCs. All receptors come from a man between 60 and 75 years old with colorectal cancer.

The CDR3 loop is CASSPTSGQEGTEAFF. The CDR3 coding sequence is TGTGCCAGCTCACCTACTTCAGGACAGGAGGGGACTGAAGCTTTCTTT. The V and J genes are TRBV18 and TRBJ1-1; 7 positions match TRBD1. CDR1 and CDR2 (germline): KGHSH, LQKENI. The CDR3 is 16 amino acids. With 3 bases clipped from V and 5 bases from J, the junction kept 12 bases outside the gene matches.

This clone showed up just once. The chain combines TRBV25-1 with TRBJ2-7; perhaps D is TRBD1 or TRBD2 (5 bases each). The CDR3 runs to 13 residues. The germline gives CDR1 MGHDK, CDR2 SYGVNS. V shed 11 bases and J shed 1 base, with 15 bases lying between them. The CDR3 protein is CAASGTASYEQYF. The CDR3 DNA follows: TGTGCCGCTTCCGGGACCGCATCCTACGAGCAGTACTTC.

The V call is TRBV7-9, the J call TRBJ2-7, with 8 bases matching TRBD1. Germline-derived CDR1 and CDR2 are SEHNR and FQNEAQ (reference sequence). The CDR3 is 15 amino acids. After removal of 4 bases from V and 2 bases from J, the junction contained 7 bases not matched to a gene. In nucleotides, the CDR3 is TGTGCCAGCAGCTCTCGGGACAGGACAACCTACGAGCAGTACTTC. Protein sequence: CASSSRDRTTYEQYF.

The CDR3 DNA sequence: TGTGCCAGCGGGGTCCTTGGGACCGCAGGGACCCAGTACTTC. Its protein is CASGVLGTAGTQYF. This rearrangement joins TRBV6-5 to TRBJ2-5, with D perhaps TRBD1 or TRBD2 (5 bases each). V shed 8 bases and J shed 7 bases, with 20 bases lying between them. The CDR3 is made up of 14 amino acids. CDR1 MNHEY and CDR2 SVGAGI come from the germline V gene.

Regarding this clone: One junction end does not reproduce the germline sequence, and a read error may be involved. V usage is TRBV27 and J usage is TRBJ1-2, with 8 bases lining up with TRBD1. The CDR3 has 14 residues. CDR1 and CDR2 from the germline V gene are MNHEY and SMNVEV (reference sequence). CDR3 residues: CACSFGQGPYGYTF. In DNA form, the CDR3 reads TGTGCCTGCAGTTTTGGACAGGGTCCCTATGGCTACACCTTC.

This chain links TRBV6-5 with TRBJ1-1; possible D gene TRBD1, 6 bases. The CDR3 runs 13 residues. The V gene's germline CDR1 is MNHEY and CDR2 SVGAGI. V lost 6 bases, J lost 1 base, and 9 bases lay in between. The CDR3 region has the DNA TGTGCCAGCAGACTACAGGGGAACACTGAAGCTTTCTTT. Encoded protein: CASRLQGNTEAFF.

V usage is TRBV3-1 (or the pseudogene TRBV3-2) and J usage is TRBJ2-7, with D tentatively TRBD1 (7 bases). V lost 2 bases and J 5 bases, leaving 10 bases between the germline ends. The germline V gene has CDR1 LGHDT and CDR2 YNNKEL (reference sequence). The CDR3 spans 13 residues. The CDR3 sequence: CASSQQGGNEQYF. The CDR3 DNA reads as TGTGCCAGCAGCCAACAGGGGGGCAACGAGCAGTACTTC.

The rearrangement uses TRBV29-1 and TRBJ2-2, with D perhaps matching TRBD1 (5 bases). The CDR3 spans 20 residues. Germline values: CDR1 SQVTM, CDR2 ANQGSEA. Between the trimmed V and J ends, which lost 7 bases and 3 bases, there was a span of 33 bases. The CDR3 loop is CSAPTDLPSIFSLHTGELFF. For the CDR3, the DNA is TGCAGCGCCCCGACAGACCTCCCCTCAATTTTCTCATTACACACCGGGGAGCTGTTTTTT.

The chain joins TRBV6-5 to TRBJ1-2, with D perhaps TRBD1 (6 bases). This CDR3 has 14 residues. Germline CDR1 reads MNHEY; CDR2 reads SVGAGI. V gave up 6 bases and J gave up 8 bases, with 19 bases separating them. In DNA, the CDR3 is TGTGCCAGCAGCGCCATCCCGGGGGCGGGAGGCTACACCTTC. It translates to CASSAIPGAGGYTF.

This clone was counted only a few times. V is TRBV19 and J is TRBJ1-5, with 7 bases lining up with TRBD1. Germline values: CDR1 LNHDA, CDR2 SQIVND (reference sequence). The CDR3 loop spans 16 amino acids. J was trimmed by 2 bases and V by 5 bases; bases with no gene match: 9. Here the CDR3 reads CASSHLRGTGNQPQHF. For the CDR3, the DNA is TGTGCCAGTAGTCACCTCAGGGGGACGGGCAATCAGCCCCAGCATTTT.

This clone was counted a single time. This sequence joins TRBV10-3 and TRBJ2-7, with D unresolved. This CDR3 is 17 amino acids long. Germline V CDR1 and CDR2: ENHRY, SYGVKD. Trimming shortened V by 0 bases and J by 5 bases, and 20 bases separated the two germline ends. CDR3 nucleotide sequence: TGTGCCATCAGTGAGTCGTCCGGCGGAAATCGGGTTGACGAGCAGTACTTC. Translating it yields CAISESSGGNRVDEQYF.

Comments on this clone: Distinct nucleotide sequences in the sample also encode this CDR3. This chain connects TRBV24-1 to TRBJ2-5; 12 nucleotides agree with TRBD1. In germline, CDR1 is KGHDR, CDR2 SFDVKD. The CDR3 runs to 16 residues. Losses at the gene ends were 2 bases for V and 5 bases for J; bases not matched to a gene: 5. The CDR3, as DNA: TGTGCCACCAGTGATTCCGGGACAGGGGGCGGGGAGACCCAGTACTTC. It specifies CATSDSGTGGGETQYF.

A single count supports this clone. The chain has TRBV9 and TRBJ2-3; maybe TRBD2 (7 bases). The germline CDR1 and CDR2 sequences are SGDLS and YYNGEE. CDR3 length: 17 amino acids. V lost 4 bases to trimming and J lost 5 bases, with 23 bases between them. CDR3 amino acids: CASSPGVGGGLRDTQYF. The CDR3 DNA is TGTGCCAGCAGCCCAGGCGTCGGCGGGGGCCTTAGAGATACGCAGTATTTT.

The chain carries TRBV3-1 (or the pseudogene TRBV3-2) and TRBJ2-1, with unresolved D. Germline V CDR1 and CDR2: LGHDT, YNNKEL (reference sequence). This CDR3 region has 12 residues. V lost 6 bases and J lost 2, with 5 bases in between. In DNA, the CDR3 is TGTGCCAGCAGGGGTGCCTACAATGAGCAGTTCTTC. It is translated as CASRGAYNEQFF.

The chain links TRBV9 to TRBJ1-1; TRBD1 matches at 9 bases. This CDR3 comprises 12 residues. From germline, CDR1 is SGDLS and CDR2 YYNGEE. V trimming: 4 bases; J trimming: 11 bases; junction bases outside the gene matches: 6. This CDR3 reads CASSSRTGEAFF. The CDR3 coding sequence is TGTGCCAGCAGCTCTCGGACAGGGGAGGCTTTCTTT.

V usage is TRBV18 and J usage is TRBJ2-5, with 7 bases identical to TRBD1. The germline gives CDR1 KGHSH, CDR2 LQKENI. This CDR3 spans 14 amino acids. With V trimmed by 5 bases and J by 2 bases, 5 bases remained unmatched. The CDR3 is CASSSRDRQETQYF. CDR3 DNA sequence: TGTGCCAGCTCATCCCGGGACAGACAAGAGACCCAGTACTTC.

CDR3 region: CSVTGGAANTGELFF. The CDR3 DNA reads TGCAGCGTTACCGGGGGCGCGGCGAACACCGGGGAGCTGTTTTTT. J is TRBJ2-2 and V is TRBV29-1; D possibly matches TRBD1 or TRBD2 (6 bases each). The CDR3 has 15 amino acids. Trimming stripped 5 bases from V and 0 bases from J, with 13 bases between. CDR1 and CDR2 from the germline V gene are SQVTM and ANQGSEA.

The CDR3 is CASSSVAGGGTDTQYF. For the CDR3, the DNA is TGTGCCAGCAGCTCCGTAGCGGGGGGGGGCACAGATACGCAGTATTTT. The rearrangement joins TRBV11-1 to TRBJ2-3, with 11 nucleotides matching TRBD2. J lost 1 base, V lost 4 bases, and 4 bases had no gene match. This CDR3 contains 16 residues. In germline, CDR1 is SGHAT, CDR2 FQDESV (reference sequence). The complete variable domain, with remaining parts taken from reference TRBV11-1 and TRBJ2-3, reads EAEVAQSPRYKITEKSQAVAFWCDPISGHATLYWYRQILGQGPELLVQFQDESVVDDSQLPKDRFSAERLKGVDSTLKIQPAELGDSAMYLCASSSVAGGGTDTQYFGPGTRLTVL.